The 15 T cell receptor beta chains below were found in one sample sequenced in a study of blood T cells in healthy people across ages. It was with a sample-barcoded 5' primer and a J-beta primer mix that a second PCR of roughly 7 to 12 cycles was run. TCRdb itself ran the 5' RACE reads through MiXCR, one entry per CDR3 protein. This sample has 1,500,000 or so distinct CDR3 sequences, with under 55% found just once. The sequenced sample consisted of blood. The receptors come from a woman aged 18-29 years in good health.

This clonotype has more than one count but fewer than ten. V and J are TRBV6-6 and TRBJ1-4; D is uncertain. Germline CDR1 and CDR2: MNHNY and SVGAGI (reference sequence). The CDR3 length is 16 residues. Deletions cut 0 bases from V and 8 bases from J, with 16 bases between. The CDR3 reads CASSYSNARGYEKLFF. In DNA form, the CDR3 reads TGTGCCAGCAGTTACTCGAATGCCCGAGGATACGAAAAACTGTTTTTT.

Concerning this clonotype: The junction departs from germline at one end; a sequencing error may be responsible. The V call is TRBV5-1, the J call TRBJ2-3, with a tentative D call TRBD2 (5 bases). Germline values: CDR1 SGHRS, CDR2 YFSETQ. The CDR3 spans 14 residues. The CDR3 region is CASSEAGSTDTRYF. In nucleotides, the CDR3 is TGCGCCAGCAGCGAGGCGGGCTCCACAGATACGCGGTATTTT.

This clonotype was recorded a few times. The chain joins TRBV20-1 to TRBJ1-5; D is ambiguous. Germline CDR1 and CDR2: DFQATT and SNEGSKA (reference sequence). This CDR3 spans 13 amino acids. The germline V and J ends were trimmed by 3 bases and 0 bases, with 6 bases remaining between them. The CDR3 DNA reads TGCAGTGCTAGTGGTCGTAGCAATCAGCCCCAGCATTTT. This gives the protein CSASGRSNQPQHF.

There are a few counts of this clonotype. This chain uses TRBV11-2 with TRBJ2-1, with D possibly being TRBD2 (5 bases). CDR3 length: 16 amino acids. Deletions cut 1 base from V and 5 bases from J, with 15 bases between. Germline assignment: CDR1 SGHAT and CDR2 FQNNGV. CDR3 DNA: TGTGCCAGCAGCTTAGGAGGGTTCTCCCCCCACAATGAGCAGTTCTTC. This gives the protein CASSLGGFSPHNEQFF.

The sample holds a few counts of this clonotype. The chain combines TRBV27 with TRBJ2-7; 7 bases agree with TRBD2. J gave up 7 bases and V 3 bases, and 6 bases lay outside the gene matches. This CDR3 is 13 amino acids long. Germline lookup yields CDR1 MNHEY and CDR2 SMNVEV (reference sequence). As DNA, the CDR3 is TGTGCCAGCAGTTTCGGAGCGGGAAAAGAGCAGTACTTC. This translates into CASSFGAGKEQYF.

The J gene is TRBJ2-1, the V gene TRBV20-1, with D uncertain. The V gene lost 0 bases and the J gene lost 6 bases, with 12 bases spanning the gap. Germline V gene lookup returns CDR1 DFQATT and CDR2 SNEGSKA (reference sequence). The CDR3 consists of 14 residues. The DNA of the CDR3 is TGCAGTGCTAGAGACCCCAGACGTGTCAATGAGCAGTTCTTC. Protein product: CSARDPRRVNEQFF.

As DNA, the CDR3 is TGTGCCAGCGCCCTCCGGGTAGATACGCAGTATTTT. It translates to CASALRVDTQYF. The J gene is TRBJ2-3, the V gene TRBV6-2 or TRBV6-3; no clear D. Germline assignment: CDR1 MNHEY and CDR2 SVGEGT. Trimming cost V 8 bases and J 5 bases, with 11 bases left between them. The CDR3 is 12 amino acids.

The genes are TRBV29-1 and TRBJ1-1, with 9 bases that match TRBD1. The germline CDR1 and CDR2 sequences are SQVTM and ANQGSEA. V gave up 3 bases and J gave up 5 bases; unmatched junction bases: 4. The CDR3 spans 13 residues. The CDR3 loop reads CSVDKGQGTEAFF. CDR3 nucleotides: TGCAGCGTTGACAAGGGACAGGGAACTGAAGCTTTCTTT.

This clonotype came up a few times. The chain employs TRBV28 and TRBJ2-3, with D perhaps matching TRBD1 or TRBD2 (6 bases each). The germline V gene has CDR1 MDHEN and CDR2 SYDVKM. V was clipped by 5 bases and J by 4 bases, with 13 bases between them. This CDR3 is 14 amino acids long. The CDR3, as DNA: TGTGCCAGCAGTAGGGGGGCCGACGCAGATACGCAGTATTTT. Its protein is CASSRGADADTQYF.

This chain connects TRBV10-3 to TRBJ2-5; TRBD2 is a possible D gene (6 bases). Germline V gives CDR1 ENHRY, CDR2 SYGVKD. The ends were cut back, 3 bases at V and 5 bases at J, with 10 bases in the middle. The CDR3 runs 13 residues. CDR3 region: CAISDAGWETQYF. Here the CDR3 DNA reads TGTGCCATCAGTGATGCGGGGTGGGAGACCCAGTACTTC.

This clonotype was counted a single time. The chain uses TRBV6-5 and TRBJ1-4; tentatively, D is TRBD1 (5 bases). The germline gives CDR1 MNHEY, CDR2 SVGAGI. The CDR3 extends over 16 amino acids. V dropped 4 bases and J dropped 1 base, with 13 bases sitting between them. The CDR3 coding sequence is TGTGCCAGCAGTTCCGACCACGGGGGAACTAATGAAAAACTGTTTTTT. Its translation is CASSSDHGGTNEKLFF.

The chain couples TRBV27 to TRBJ1-5; no definite D call. CDR1 MNHEY and CDR2 SMNVEV come from the germline V gene (reference sequence). The CDR3 length is 13 residues. The V end was cut by 0 bases, the J end by 6 bases, with 6 bases between. CDR3 sequence reads: CASSLSIVQPQHF. CDR3 in DNA: TGTGCCAGCAGTTTATCTATAGTTCAGCCCCAGCATTTT.

The chain carries TRBV27 and TRBJ2-1, with 10 positions matching TRBD1. The V gene's germline CDR1 is MNHEY and CDR2 SMNVEV (reference sequence). There are 14 residues in the CDR3. J gave up 4 bases and V 6 bases, and 3 bases lay outside the gene matches. CDR3 nucleotides: TGTGCCAGCAGGGACAGGGGGTATTACAATGAGCAGTTCTTC. This codes for CASRDRGYYNEQFF.

This clonotype was picked up a small number of times. J is TRBJ2-3 and V is TRBV7-2; TRBD2 matches 10 bases. The CDR3 spans 17 residues. V was clipped by 1 base and J by 2 bases; unmatched bases: 6. Germline CDR1 reads SGHTA; CDR2 reads FQGNSA. In DNA, the CDR3 is TGTGCCAGCAGCTTAGGGAAACTAGCGGGACACACAGATACGCAGTATTTT. Its protein product is CASSLGKLAGHTDTQYF.

There are many counts of this clonotype. The rearrangement uses TRBV6-2 or TRBV6-3 and TRBJ2-1; the D gene is possibly TRBD1 (5 bases). V was cut by 7 bases and J by 1 base, with 14 bases left in between. This CDR3 has 15 amino acids. Germline V gene lookup returns CDR1 MNHEY and CDR2 SVGEGT. CDR3 in DNA: TGTGCCAGCACCCCCGCAGGGCAATCCTACAATGAGCAGTTCTTC. This translates into CASTPAGQSYNEQFF.